The 9 T cell receptor beta chains below come from one sample, sequenced in a study of OX40 agonist ivuxolimab in advanced cancers. Clones were sequenced by immunoSEQ multiplex PCR, and TCRdb holds only the in-frame ones, with some missing. The repertoire includes about 46,000 clones, 85% to 90% of them detected once, and around 3.3% sits in the top ten. The sample consisted of CD4+ or CD8+ T cells sorted from blood, taken in a trial of the OX40 agonist ivuxolimab. The origin of the receptors is an adult with an advanced solid tumor such as melanoma, head and neck, liver or kidney cancer.

This clone was seen only once. The chain combines TRBV28 with TRBJ2-1; 8 bases line up with TRBD2. The CDR3 is 18 residues long. Germline lookup yields CDR1 MDHEN and CDR2 SYDVKM. Trimming removed 6 bases from V and 8 bases from J; junction bases left unmatched: 21. The chain's CDR3 is CASRKITPAGTRRYEQFF. The CDR3 nucleotides read TGTGCCAGCAGGAAAATAACCCCGGCCGGGACTAGAAGATATGAGCAGTTCTTC.

V is TRBV10-2 and J is TRBJ2-2, with a weak D call TRBD2 (5 bases). Germline CDR1 WSHSY, CDR2 SAAADI. There are 16 residues in the CDR3. Trimming shortened V by 7 bases and J by 3 bases, and 18 bases separated the two germline ends. CDR3 amino acids: CASTPGSRVDTGELFF. CDR3 coding DNA: TGCGCCAGCACCCCAGGTTCGAGGGTGGACACCGGGGAGCTGTTTTTT.

The genes are TRBV7-3 and TRBJ2-1; D unclear. Germline lookup yields CDR1 SGHTA and CDR2 FQGTGA. This CDR3 is 14 amino acids long. With 2 bases removed from V and 6 bases from J, the gap between germline ends came to 11 bases. The CDR3 is CASSLPDLSNEQFF. CDR3 nucleotide sequence: TGTGCCAGCAGCTTACCCGACCTGAGCAATGAGCAGTTCTTC.

The rearrangement uses TRBV2 and TRBJ2-1; D is perhaps TRBD1 (6 bases). The germline CDR1 and CDR2 sequences are SNHLY and FYNNEI. This CDR3 is 16 amino acids long. Trimming removed 0 bases from V and 7 bases from J, with 16 bases in between. The CDR3 bases are TGTGCCAGCAGTGAAGCGAAGGGCAGGGGTAGGAATGAGCAGTTCTTC. Its protein product is CASSEAKGRGRNEQFF.

The chain uses TRBV2 and TRBJ2-3; weak D call: TRBD1 (6 bases). The V end was cut by 3 bases, the J end by 3 bases, with 13 bases between. The CDR3 spans 15 residues. CDR1 SNHLY and CDR2 FYNNEI come from the germline V gene. CDR3 nucleotides: TGTGCCAGCAGTGACCCAGAGGGGGTAACAGATACGCAGTATTTT. It translates to CASSDPEGVTDTQYF.

The chain links TRBV5-1 to TRBJ1-3; 7 bases map to TRBD1. The CDR3 length is 16 residues. Germline V CDR1 and CDR2: SGHRS, YFSETQ. V lost 4 bases, J lost 0 bases, and 7 bases stayed unmatched. The CDR3 loop is CASSPGQAFSGNTIYF. The CDR3 nucleotides are TGCGCCAGCAGCCCCGGACAGGCGTTCTCTGGAAACACCATATATTTT.

V is TRBV6-5 and J is TRBJ1-4; 11 nucleotides line up with TRBD1. Germline V lookup: CDR1 MNHEY, CDR2 SVGAGI. V dropped 5 bases and J dropped 7; count of bases not matched to a gene: 3. The CDR3 length is 14 residues. The DNA for the CDR3 is TGTGCCAGCAGTACCGGGACAGGGGGTGAAAAACTGTTTTTT. This translates into CASSTGTGGEKLFF.

The chain is built from TRBV7-8 and TRBJ2-7; D is perhaps TRBD1 (6 bases). CDR1 is SGHVS, CDR2 FQNEAQ, per germline. The CDR3 runs 14 residues. With 0 bases removed from V and 4 bases from J, the gap between germline ends came to 10 bases. DNA of the CDR3: TGTGCCAGCAGCTTAGCGCACAGGGAATACGAGCAGTACTTC. Protein product: CASSLAHREYEQYF.

The chain recombines TRBV2 with TRBJ2-5, with 13 positions matching TRBD2. J was trimmed by 5 bases and V by 4 bases; bases with no gene match: 7. Germline V gives CDR1 SNHLY, CDR2 FYNNEI. This CDR3 is 16 amino acids long. The CDR3 coding sequence is TGTGCCAGCAGTGCGACGGGACTAGCGGGACAGGAGACCCAGTACTTC. Protein product: CASSATGLAGQETQYF.